Shown below are 30 T cell receptor beta chains from a single sample sequenced in a study of identical twins. TCRdb passed the 5' RACE reads through MiXCR, listing each CDR3 protein once. The repertoire has about 720,000 distinct CDR3 sequences, under 9% of them found once; the top ten carry 0.98%. A further study also used this sample, focusing on yellow fever vaccine responses in identical twins.

Input material: PBMCs. All receptors come from a woman in her late teens or twenties in good health.

V and J are TRBV10-1 and TRBJ1-2; D unresolved. The V and J ends lost 3 bases and 2 bases respectively, with 4 bases between them. This CDR3 region has 12 residues. Germline CDR1 and CDR2: WNHNN and SYGVQD (reference sequence). The CDR3 loop is CASSDKNYGYTF. DNA of the CDR3: TGCGCCAGCAGTGACAAAAACTATGGCTACACCTTC.

This clonotype was counted a few times. The chain combines TRBV29-1 with TRBJ2-2; D perhaps matches TRBD2 (5 bases). The CDR3 has 14 residues. V shed 4 bases and J shed 3 bases, with 12 bases lying between them. Germline CDR1 SQVTM, CDR2 ANQGSEA. Here the CDR3 DNA reads TGCAGCGTTGTAACGGAGGCCCACACCGGGGAGCTGTTTTTT. Translation: CSVVTEAHTGELFF.

This clonotype was seen a few times. This chain uses TRBV7-9 with TRBJ1-1; possible D gene TRBD1, 5 bases. V lost 2 bases and J lost 11, with 15 bases in between. The germline V gene encodes CDR1 SEHNR and CDR2 FQNEAQ (reference sequence). There are 13 residues in the CDR3. The CDR3 DNA follows: TGTGCCAGCAGCTTACTCTGGGGCCACGAGGCTTTCTTT. Its translation: CASSLLWGHEAFF. The full variable domain, rest sourced from reference TRBV7-9 and TRBJ1-1, is DTGVSQNPRHKITKRGQNVTFRCDPISEHNRLYWYRQTLGQGPEFLTYFQNEAQLEKSRLLSDRFSAERPKGSFSTLEIQRTEQGDSAMYLCASSLLWGHEAFFGQGTRLTVV.

This clonotype was counted at least ten times. J is TRBJ2-7 and V is TRBV29-1; 9 nucleotides agree with TRBD1. Per germline, CDR1 SQVTM and CDR2 ANQGSEA. Unmatched junction bases numbered 7, after V lost 3 bases and J lost 4 bases. The CDR3 sequence is 14 residues long. The CDR3 sequence: CSVEPVGTGYEQYF. The CDR3 region has the DNA TGCAGCGTTGAGCCTGTAGGGACAGGGTACGAGCAGTACTTC.

This clonotype has more than one count but fewer than ten. The chain has TRBV20-1 and TRBJ2-1; a possible D gene is TRBD1 (5 bases). This CDR3 is 14 amino acids long. Between the trimmed V and J ends, which lost 6 bases and 1 base, there was a span of 13 bases. Germline lookup yields CDR1 DFQATT and CDR2 SNEGSKA (reference sequence). Here the CDR3 reads CSADGHSSYNEQFF. The CDR3 nucleotides are TGCAGTGCAGACGGACACTCTTCCTACAATGAGCAGTTCTTC.

The genes are TRBV3-1 and TRBJ2-1; D not resolved. Germline assignment: CDR1 LGHDT and CDR2 YNNKEL (reference sequence). V lost 1 base to trimming and J lost 2 bases, with 9 bases between them. There are 15 residues in the CDR3. CDR3 DNA sequence: TGTGCCAGCAGCCAAGCGGCGAGGACCTACAATGAGCAGTTCTTC. It yields the protein CASSQAARTYNEQFF.

The genes are TRBV11-2 and TRBJ1-6; no clear D. The germline gives CDR1 SGHAT, CDR2 FQNNGV. Between the trimmed V and J ends, which lost 4 bases and 9 bases, there was a span of 13 bases. This CDR3 has 14 amino acids. CDR3 sequence (DNA): TGTGCCAGCAGCTCCGGCTTTATGGGTTCACCCCTCCACTTT. It codes for CASSSGFMGSPLHF.

This chain links TRBV28 with TRBJ2-4, with 7 bases identical to TRBD1. The germline V gene encodes CDR1 MDHEN and CDR2 SYDVKM. The J segment lost 7 bases and the V segment lost 6 bases, leaving 9 bases of the junction unmatched. The CDR3 is 14 amino acids. The CDR3 spells CASRVRGRRNIQYF. The CDR3 DNA reads TGTGCCAGCAGAGTGAGGGGGCGCCGGAACATTCAGTACTTC.

This clonotype came up a few times. The genes are TRBV6-5 and TRBJ2-1; 9 nucleotides align to TRBD1. The length of the CDR3 is 16 residues. Unmatched junction bases numbered 9, after V lost 6 bases and J lost 3 bases. CDR1 and CDR2 (germline): MNHEY, SVGAGI. The CDR3 bases are TGTGCCAGCAGGTATCGGACAGGGGATGACTACAATGAGCAGTTCTTC. Its translation: CASRYRTGDDYNEQFF.

This clonotype was counted ten times or more. The V and J genes are TRBV12-3 or TRBV12-4 and TRBJ1-1; D ambiguous. The CDR3 extends over 13 amino acids. Trimming removed 5 bases at V and 3 bases at J, with 10 bases between. The CDR3 is CASSRTFDTEAFF. CDR3 sequence (DNA): TGTGCCAGCAGTCGTACTTTCGACACTGAAGCTTTCTTT.

There are a few counts of this clonotype. V gene TRBV10-3 combines with J gene TRBJ2-3; 7 positions match TRBD2. Germline loops: CDR1 ENHRY, CDR2 SYGVKD. This CDR3 is 14 amino acids long. The trim removed 5 bases at V and 2 bases at J, leaving 4 bases unmatched. CDR3 nucleotide sequence: TGTGCCATCAGTCAGCGGGACCTCACAGATACGCAGTATTTT. It yields the protein CAISQRDLTDTQYF.

The sample holds one count of this clonotype. The J gene is TRBJ2-1, the V gene TRBV4-1; 11 bases align to TRBD2. V gave up 3 bases and J gave up 0 bases; unmatched junction bases: 7. The CDR3 covers 18 residues. Germline CDR1 reads MGHRA; CDR2 reads YSYEKL. This CDR3 reads CASSQVLAGVSSYNEQFF. The CDR3 nucleotides are TGCGCCAGCAGCCAGGTACTAGCGGGAGTGAGCTCCTACAATGAGCAGTTCTTC.

A few counts support this clonotype. This chain joins TRBV14 and TRBJ2-1; 9 bases fit TRBD1. Germline lookup yields CDR1 SGHDN and CDR2 FVKESK. This CDR3 region has 18 residues. The J segment lost 7 bases and the V segment lost 1 base, leaving 14 bases of the junction unmatched. DNA of the CDR3: TGTGCCAGCAGCCAAGCTCACCCGGACAGGGGCGGTAGGAATGAGCAGTTCTTC. Translated: CASSQAHPDRGGRNEQFF.

CDR3 region: CASSDPMAYPEQYF. DNA for the CDR3: TGTGCCAGCAGTGACCCGATGGCCTACCCCGAGCAGTACTTC. The V call is TRBV25-1, the J call TRBJ2-7, with unresolved D. This CDR3 is built from 14 residues. CDR1 and CDR2 from the germline V gene are MGHDK and SYGVNS. Trimming pared 3 bases from V and 6 bases from J, leaving 15 bases between.

This clonotype was recorded many times. The chain employs TRBV11-1 and TRBJ2-7; 7 bases match TRBD1. Germline values: CDR1 SGHAT, CDR2 FQDESV (reference sequence). This CDR3 region has 18 residues. Unmatched junction bases numbered 16, after V lost 4 bases and J lost 1 base. The CDR3 loop is CASSSWGDGTAPSYEQYF. CDR3 bases: TGTGCCAGCAGCTCGTGGGGAGACGGGACAGCACCATCCTACGAGCAGTACTTC.

This clonotype was recorded at least ten times. The chain combines TRBV14 with TRBJ2-7; the D is unclear. V was clipped by 1 base and J by 6 bases, with 7 bases between them. This CDR3 region has 12 residues. The germline CDR1 and CDR2 sequences are SGHDN and FVKESK. This CDR3 reads CASSQGWREQYF. The CDR3 nucleotides are TGTGCCAGCAGCCAAGGGTGGCGCGAGCAGTACTTC.

V and J are TRBV3-1 and TRBJ2-1, with 8 nucleotides matching TRBD2. V lost 1 base, J lost 10 bases, and 15 bases stayed unmatched. The CDR3 totals 17 residues. Germline CDR1 reads LGHDT; CDR2 reads YNNKEL (reference sequence). CDR3 sequence: CASSQVVASSGLQEQFF. The DNA of the CDR3 is TGTGCCAGCAGCCAAGTGGTTGCGTCTAGCGGGTTGCAGGAGCAGTTCTTC.

The gene calls are TRBV4-3 and TRBJ2-1, with TRBD2 matching over 8 bases. The J segment lost 13 bases and the V segment lost 0 bases, leaving 14 bases of the junction unmatched. Germline-derived CDR1 and CDR2 are LGHNA and YSLEER. CDR3 size: 16 residues. DNA of the CDR3: TGCGCCAGCAGCCAAGAATTGTTAACGGGGGGGACTAGTCAGTTCTTC. Protein product: CASSQELLTGGTSQFF.

The gene calls are TRBV7-6 and TRBJ2-3; D is perhaps TRBD1 or TRBD2 (5 bases each). V was shortened by 3 bases and J by 2 bases, with 18 bases between the two germline ends. The length of the CDR3 is 17 residues. Germline lookup yields CDR1 SGHVS and CDR2 FNYEAQ. The CDR3 nucleotides are TGTGCCAGCAGCTTCCCCGGGGCTGGGGGAGCCACAGATACGCAGTATTTT. This sequence encodes CASSFPGAGGATDTQYF.

This clonotype was counted many times. The chain is built from TRBV5-1 and TRBJ2-6; D is undetermined. The CDR3 loop spans 15 amino acids. Trimming took off 5 bases at V and 2 bases at J, with 11 bases between the two ends. Germline V gives CDR1 SGHRS, CDR2 YFSETQ. The CDR3 nucleotides read TGCGCCAGCAGGCAAAATCCAGCTGGGGCCAACGTCCTGACTTTC. Translation: CASRQNPAGANVLTF.

The table lists this clonotype with a few counts. The rearrangement uses TRBV20-1 and TRBJ1-2; possibly TRBD1 for D (6 bases). Trimming removed 4 bases from V and 9 bases from J, with 12 bases in between. The CDR3 contains 11 residues. Looked up from germline, CDR1 is DFQATT and CDR2 is SNEGSKA (reference sequence). The CDR3 DNA sequence: TGCAGTGCTAACAGGGCCCTAAGCTACACCTTC. Protein sequence: CSANRALSYTF.

This clonotype was seen at least ten times. The J gene is TRBJ2-5, the V gene TRBV3-1; D remains unclear. Germline V gene sequence: CDR1 LGHDT, CDR2 YNNKEL (reference sequence). Trimming cost V 4 bases and J 3 bases, with 9 bases left between them. CDR3 length: 13 residues. CDR3 nucleotides: TGTGCCAGCAGCCCATTAGCAAAAGAGACCCAGTACTTC. Translating gives CASSPLAKETQYF.

Only one count was recorded for this clonotype. With a much larger clone just one base away, this may be a read error. The rearrangement links TRBV27 to TRBJ2-1; D is uncertain. In germline, CDR1 is MNHEY, CDR2 SMNVEV (reference sequence). The CDR3 runs to 17 residues. Between the trimmed V and J ends, which lost 3 bases and 10 bases, there was a span of 25 bases. CDR3 in DNA: TGTGCCAGCAGTTTTGTTAAGGGCGTCCCTCCCGTTCGGGAGCAGTTCTTC. It codes for CASSFVKGVPPVREQFF.

There are many counts of this clonotype. The V and J genes are TRBV20-1 and TRBJ2-7, with TRBD2 matching over 14 bases. The junction had 9 bases not matched to a gene; V was cut back by 5 bases and J by 3 bases. Germline values: CDR1 DFQATT, CDR2 SNEGSKA (reference sequence). This CDR3 spans 16 amino acids. The CDR3 coding sequence is TGCAGTGCTCTTGGACTAGCGGGAGGAAAGAGCTACGAGCAGTACTTC. Translating it yields CSALGLAGGKSYEQYF.

This clonotype was seen a few times. The chain carries TRBV20-1 and TRBJ2-3, with TRBD2 as a possible D gene (5 bases). V was pared by 0 bases and J by 2 bases, with 12 bases between. The germline gives CDR1 DFQATT, CDR2 SNEGSKA (reference sequence). CDR3 length: 15 amino acids. CDR3 loop: CSARELSSPTDTQYF. The CDR3 nucleotides read TGCAGTGCTAGAGAACTGTCTAGCCCCACAGATACGCAGTATTTT.

This clonotype has just a few counts. This chain joins TRBV12-3 or TRBV12-4 and TRBJ2-1; a possible D gene is TRBD2 (6 bases). The CDR3 is 15 residues long. Trimming removed 1 base from V and 8 bases from J, with 15 bases in between. CDR3 DNA: TGTGCCAGCAGTTTAGTGGGGGGTGGAAGGGATGAGCAGTTCTTC. This sequence encodes CASSLVGGGRDEQFF.

The V gene is TRBV28, the J gene TRBJ1-4, with TRBD1 identical over 9 bases. CDR1 is MDHEN, CDR2 SYDVKM, per germline. V lost 5 bases, J lost 3 bases, and 4 bases stayed unmatched. The CDR3 contains 15 residues. CDR3 residues: CASSLRTGANEKLFF. CDR3 sequence (DNA): TGTGCCAGCAGTCTAAGGACAGGGGCTAATGAAAAACTGTTTTTT.

V is TRBV28 and J is TRBJ2-3, with D perhaps matching TRBD1 (7 bases). The ends were cut back, 5 bases at V and 2 bases at J, with 17 bases in the middle. From germline, CDR1 is MDHEN and CDR2 SYDVKM. The CDR3 is made up of 16 amino acids. The CDR3 is CASSPLQGTYTDTQYF. In DNA, the CDR3 is TGTGCCAGCAGTCCTCTACAGGGGACTTACACAGATACGCAGTATTTT.

The gene calls are TRBV12-3 or TRBV12-4 and TRBJ2-1, with TRBD2 matching over 13 bases. This CDR3 is 15 amino acids long. V was pared by 6 bases and J by 9 bases, with 8 bases of the junction left unmatched. This chain's CDR3 is CASSRTSGSGSEQFF. CDR3 DNA: TGTGCCAGCAGCAGGACTAGCGGGAGTGGTAGTGAGCAGTTCTTC.

This clonotype was recorded many times. The chain joins TRBV20-1 to TRBJ1-1, with D maybe TRBD1 (6 bases). V was cut by 3 bases and J by 4 bases, with 24 bases left in between. Germline CDR1 is DFQATT and CDR2 is SNEGSKA (reference sequence). This CDR3 region has 17 residues. The chain's CDR3 is CSASNPLGRGAVTEAFF. CDR3 bases: TGCAGTGCTAGCAATCCCCTCGGGAGGGGGGCTGTCACTGAAGCTTTCTTT.